Shown below are 25 T cell receptor beta chains from a single sample sequenced in a study of blood T cell repertoires in COVID-19. Generated by immunoSEQ multiplex PCR, the TCRdb table keeps only in-frame clones and is missing some. Here the sample spans under 70,000 clones, 75% to 95% being singletons. The sample was peripheral blood. The origin of the receptors is a human donor with active COVID-19. The donor label of this sample is uncertain.

The chain joins TRBV5-6 to TRBJ2-7, with 9 bases lining up with TRBD2. After removal of 4 bases from V and 4 bases from J, the junction contained 9 bases not matched to a gene. Germline V gives CDR1 SGHDT, CDR2 YYEEEE. The CDR3 is 15 amino acids. This chain's CDR3 is CASSQGLATQYEQYV. The DNA for the CDR3 is TGTGCCAGCAGCCAGGGACTAGCAACCCAATACGAGCAGTACGTC.

This chain connects TRBV6-5 to TRBJ2-3; tentatively, D is TRBD2 (6 bases). Per germline, CDR1 MNHEY and CDR2 SVGAGI. This CDR3 is built from 12 residues. The V and J ends lost 8 bases and 4 bases respectively, with 10 bases between them. The CDR3 bases are TGTGCCAGCGGCAGGGAGGCAGATACGCAGTATTTT. It translates to CASGREADTQYF.

This chain joins TRBV9 and TRBJ2-2; 10 bases map to TRBD1. Germline CDR1 is SGDLS and CDR2 is YYNGEE. This CDR3 region has 16 residues. The V and J ends lost 3 bases and 7 bases, in that order; junction bases with no gene match: 9. Here the CDR3 DNA reads TGTGCCAGCAGCGCAGGGACAGGGGTGCTTATCGGGGAGCTGTTTTTT. Amino acids: CASSAGTGVLIGELFF.

This chain uses TRBV7-2 with TRBJ2-1; 8 bases agree with TRBD1. V lost 1 base, J lost 6 bases, and 8 bases stayed unmatched. Germline values: CDR1 SGHTA, CDR2 FQGNSA. The CDR3 is 16 amino acids. In nucleotides, the CDR3 is TGTGCCAGCAGCTTAGTAGGACAGGGAGTGATCAATGAGCAGTTCTTC. Translated: CASSLVGQGVINEQFF.

The chain recombines TRBV4-2 with TRBJ1-1, with D perhaps matching TRBD1 (6 bases). Germline assignment: CDR1 LGHNA and CDR2 YNFKEQ. The CDR3 sequence is 16 residues long. V lost 3 bases and J lost 3, with 17 bases in between. The CDR3 region is CASSQTTGQLDTEAFF. Written as DNA, the CDR3 is TGTGCCAGCAGCCAGACTACTGGACAGTTAGACACTGAAGCTTTCTTT.

The chain has TRBV6-5 and TRBJ1-5, with D possibly TRBD1 on 5 matching bases. The CDR3 loop spans 14 amino acids. Between the trimmed V and J ends, which lost 9 bases and 5 bases, there was a span of 17 bases. Per germline, CDR1 MNHEY and CDR2 SVGAGI. The CDR3 sequence is CASRLGGSHQPQHF. The DNA of the CDR3 is TGTGCCAGTCGCCTGGGGGGTTCCCATCAGCCCCAGCATTTT.

The rearrangement links TRBV3-1 (or the pseudogene TRBV3-2) to TRBJ2-7; 8 bases align to TRBD1. J was trimmed by 3 bases and V by 3 bases; bases with no gene match: 7. The CDR3 is made up of 15 amino acids. Germline V gives CDR1 LGHDT, CDR2 YNNKEL (reference sequence). The CDR3 region has the DNA TGTGCCAGCAGCCAGGGCGCGGACAGGGACTACGAGCAGTACTTC. It translates to CASSQGADRDYEQYF.

The V and J genes are TRBV6-6 and TRBJ1-4; D unresolved. Germline assignment: CDR1 MNHNY and CDR2 SVGAGI (reference sequence). The CDR3 spans 15 residues. Trimming stripped 5 bases from V and 3 bases from J, with 13 bases between. CDR3 protein: CASSTYEGANEKLFF. The CDR3, as DNA: TGTGCCAGCAGTACATATGAGGGAGCTAATGAAAAACTGTTTTTT.

The chain combines TRBV3-1 (or the pseudogene TRBV3-2) with TRBJ2-3; D not resolved. CDR1 is LGHDT and CDR2 is YNNKEL in the germline V gene (reference sequence). This CDR3 is built from 13 residues. V lost 2 bases, J lost 2 bases, and 5 bases lay in between. This CDR3 is CASSQSVTDTQYF. CDR3 DNA: TGTGCCAGCAGCCAATCGGTCACAGATACGCAGTATTTT.

The rearrangement uses TRBV18 and TRBJ2-5; a weak D match, TRBD1 (5 bases). Germline V gene data show CDR1 as KGHSH and CDR2 as LQKENI. The germline V and J ends were trimmed by 2 bases and 5 bases, with 18 bases remaining between them. The CDR3 is made up of 16 amino acids. The CDR3 region has the DNA TGTGCCAGCTCACCATTACAGGACCCCGATCGGGAGACCCAGTACTTC. This translates into CASSPLQDPDRETQYF.

The rearrangement joins TRBV23-1 to TRBJ2-7, with 16 bases that match TRBD2. TRBV23-1 is an ORF, and what it does is uncertain. The CDR3 is 22 residues long. J was trimmed by 5 bases and V by 0 bases; bases with no gene match: 19. CDR3 region: CASSQSACPTGTSGRGRNEQYF. In DNA form, the CDR3 reads TGCGCCAGCAGTCAATCGGCCTGCCCAACCGGGACTAGCGGGAGGGGGCGGAACGAGCAGTACTTC.

This clone occurred once. The chain has TRBV5-6 and TRBJ1-1, with unresolved D. This CDR3 comprises 13 residues. V lost 4 bases to trimming and J lost 1 base, with 8 bases between them. Germline V gives CDR1 SGHDT, CDR2 YYEEEE. CDR3 sequence: CASSNTRNTEAFF. Here the CDR3 DNA reads TGTGCCAGCAGCAATACTAGGAACACTGAAGCTTTCTTT.

This chain connects TRBV9 to TRBJ2-1; D is perhaps TRBD1 (5 bases). Between the trimmed V and J ends, which lost 0 bases and 8 bases, there was a span of 15 bases. The CDR3 covers 15 residues. Looked up from germline, CDR1 is SGDLS and CDR2 is YYNGEE. Here the CDR3 reads CASSVEVTGADEQFF. The CDR3 coding sequence is TGTGCCAGCAGCGTAGAGGTGACTGGGGCTGATGAGCAGTTCTTC.

The chain is built from TRBV3-1 (or the pseudogene TRBV3-2) and TRBJ2-3, with D unresolved. Per germline, CDR1 LGHDT and CDR2 YNNKEL (reference sequence). The CDR3 sequence is 14 residues long. Between the trimmed V and J ends, which lost 5 bases and 2 bases, there was a span of 11 bases. The CDR3: CASSVSPFTDTQYF. CDR3 nucleotides: TGTGCCAGCAGCGTTAGCCCTTTCACAGATACGCAGTATTTT.

The chain carries TRBV9 and TRBJ2-1, with a possible D match to TRBD2 (6 bases). CDR1 and CDR2 (germline): SGDLS, YYNGEE. V lost 4 bases, J lost 10 bases, and 18 bases lay in between. The CDR3 is made up of 14 amino acids. The CDR3 coding sequence is TGTGCCAGCAGCAGCGGGCTCGGAGCAACCGAGCAGTTCTTC. It yields the protein CASSSGLGATEQFF.

The V gene is TRBV27, the J gene TRBJ1-5; D is ambiguous. The CDR3 is 13 residues long. The V and J ends lost 6 bases and 9 bases respectively, with 15 bases between them. Germline CDR1 MNHEY, CDR2 SMNVEV (reference sequence). This CDR3 reads CASSPFTAGPQHF. The CDR3, as DNA: TGTGCCAGCAGCCCATTCACCGCGGGGCCCCAGCATTTT.

The CDR3 nucleotides are TGTGCCAGCAGTTTAGGTTCCTACTCCTACGAGCAGTACTTC. As protein: CASSLGSYSYEQYF. V usage is TRBV27 and J usage is TRBJ2-7; D is uncertain. Trimming removed 2 bases at V and 0 bases at J, with 8 bases between. From germline, CDR1 is MNHEY and CDR2 SMNVEV (reference sequence). CDR3 size: 14 residues.

The chain uses TRBV5-1 and TRBJ2-6, with TRBD1 as a possible D gene (5 bases). The CDR3 extends over 14 amino acids. Trimming stripped 4 bases from V and 0 bases from J, with 5 bases between. From germline, CDR1 is SGHRS and CDR2 YFSETQ. The CDR3 nucleotides are TGCGCCAGCAGCGACAGCTCTGGGGCCAACGTCCTGACTTTC. This translates into CASSDSSGANVLTF.

The V and J genes are TRBV28 and TRBJ2-7, with TRBD1 as a possible D gene (5 bases). Trimming left V 8 bases short and J 3 bases short, with 17 bases between. The CDR3 has 14 amino acids. The germline gives CDR1 MDHEN, CDR2 SYDVKM. The CDR3 region is CASAWGSESYEQYF. The CDR3 bases are TGTGCCAGCGCTTGGGGCAGCGAGAGCTACGAGCAGTACTTC.

This rearrangement joins TRBV7-6 to TRBJ1-1; 7 nucleotides align to TRBD1. J gave up 1 base and V 6 bases, and 11 bases lay outside the gene matches. This CDR3 comprises 16 residues. The germline CDR1 and CDR2 sequences are SGHVS and FNYEAQ. The CDR3 region has the DNA TGTGCCAGCAGTTTCCGTCCCGGGACAGCGAACACTGAAGCTTTCTTT. Translating it yields CASSFRPGTANTEAFF.

The chain couples TRBV6-5 to TRBJ1-6, with 7 positions matching TRBD1. Trimming removed 3 bases from V and 7 bases from J; junction bases left unmatched: 6. Germline V gives CDR1 MNHEY, CDR2 SVGAGI. The CDR3 extends over 15 amino acids. The CDR3 is CASSYSGTVNSPLHF. The CDR3 DNA is TGTGCCAGCAGTTATTCCGGGACAGTCAATTCACCCCTCCACTTT.

The chain uses TRBV7-9 and TRBJ2-1; 12 positions agree with TRBD2. The CDR3 covers 16 residues. V lost 3 bases, J lost 10 bases, and 10 bases stayed unmatched. Germline V CDR1 and CDR2: SEHNR, FQNEAQ (reference sequence). The CDR3 here is CASSFRTSGTRIEQFF. CDR3 nucleotides: TGTGCCAGCAGCTTCCGGACTAGCGGGACGCGCATAGAGCAGTTCTTC.

The V gene is TRBV28, the J gene TRBJ2-7, with D possibly TRBD1 on 5 matching bases. With 4 bases removed from V and 7 bases from J, the gap between germline ends came to 14 bases. The germline V gene encodes CDR1 MDHEN and CDR2 SYDVKM. The length of the CDR3 is 13 residues. CDR3 amino acids: CASSSDTVGEQYV. The CDR3 DNA follows: TGTGCCAGCAGTTCGGACACCGTGGGGGAGCAGTACGTC.

V and J are TRBV6-5 and TRBJ2-3; TRBD2 is a possible D gene (6 bases). CDR1 is MNHEY and CDR2 is SVGAGI in the germline V gene. The CDR3 covers 13 residues. V lost 10 bases, J lost 3 bases, and 14 bases lay in between. The CDR3 protein is CATRLGITDTQYF. As DNA, the CDR3 is TGTGCCACCAGACTAGGTATAACAGATACGCAGTATTTT.

The V and J genes are TRBV6-2 or TRBV6-3 and TRBJ1-5, with D unclear. The ends were cut back, 4 bases at V and 10 bases at J, with 14 bases in the middle. Germline assignment: CDR1 MNHEY and CDR2 SVGEGT. The CDR3 is 13 amino acids. CDR3 amino acids: CASSLAPRHPQHF. The CDR3 nucleotides are TGTGCCAGCAGTTTGGCCCCACGTCACCCCCAGCATTTT.